The clone carrying this T cell receptor (beta chain) has only one observation. This specimen belongs to a study of cytomegalovirus exposure and HLA in healthy donors. Some clones are missing from TCRdb's copy, which holds only in-frame ones; the method was immunoSEQ multiplex PCR. The table has around 50,000 clones, about 92% seen once. V was shortened by 2 bases and J by 3 bases, with 17 bases between the two germline ends. Germline V gives CDR1 MNHEY, CDR2 SMNVEV (reference sequence). This CDR3 comprises 16 residues. The sequenced sample was PBMCs. V usage is TRBV27 and J usage is TRBJ2-7; D perhaps matches TRBD2 (6 bases). The clonotype originates from a young woman in good health and CMV-seronegative. CDR3 coding DNA: TGTGCCAGCAGTTTAAGAGTACCGGCGGGATACTACGAGCAGTACTTC. Protein product: CASSLRVPAGYYEQYF.